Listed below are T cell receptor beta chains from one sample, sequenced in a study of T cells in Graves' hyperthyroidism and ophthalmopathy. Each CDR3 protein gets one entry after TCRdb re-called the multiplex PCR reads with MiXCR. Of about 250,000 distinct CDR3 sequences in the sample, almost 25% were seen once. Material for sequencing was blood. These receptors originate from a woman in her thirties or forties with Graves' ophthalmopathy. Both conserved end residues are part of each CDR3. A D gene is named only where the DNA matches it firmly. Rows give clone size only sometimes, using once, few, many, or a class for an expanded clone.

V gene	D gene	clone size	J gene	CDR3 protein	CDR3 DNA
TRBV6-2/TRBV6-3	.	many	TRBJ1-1	CASSQHQGWNTEAFF	TGTGCCAGCAGTCAGCATCAGGGGTGGAACACTGAAGCTTTCTTT
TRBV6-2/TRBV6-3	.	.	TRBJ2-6	CASSWPGANVLTF	TGTGCCAGCAGTTGGCCTGGGGCCAACGTCCTGACTTTC
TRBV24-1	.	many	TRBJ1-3	CATSVTGFSGNTIYF	TGTGCCACCAGCGTCACAGGGTTCTCTGGAAACACCATATATTTT
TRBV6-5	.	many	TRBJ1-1	CASSYRRAEAFF	TGTGCCAGCAGTTACCGGAGGGCTGAAGCTTTCTTT
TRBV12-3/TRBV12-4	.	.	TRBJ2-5	CASRGIGQQETQYF	TGTGCCAGCAGGGGGATAGGACAGCAAGAGACCCAGTACTTC
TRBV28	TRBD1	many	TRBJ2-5	CASSPQGARQETQYF	TGTGCCAGCAGTCCTCAGGGGGCGCGACAAGAGACCCAGTACTTC
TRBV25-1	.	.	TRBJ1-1	CASSEGGEATEAFF	TGTGCCAGCAGTGAGGGGGGAGAGGCCACTGAAGCTTTCTTT
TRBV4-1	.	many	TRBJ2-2	CASSQDRTNTGELFF	TGCGCCAGCAGCCAAGACAGGACGAACACCGGGGAGCTGTTTTTT
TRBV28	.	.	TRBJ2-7	CASSAQGTYEQYF	TGTGCCAGCAGTGCACAGGGAACCTACGAGCAGTACTTC
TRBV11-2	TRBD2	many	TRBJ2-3	CASSLEAGGTLPDTQYF	TGTGCCAGCAGCTTAGAGGCGGGGGGCACGCTCCCAGATACGCAGTATTTT
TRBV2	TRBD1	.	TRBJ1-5	CASSTDRGGNQPQHF	TGTGCCAGCAGCACGGACAGGGGCGGCAATCAGCCCCAGCATTTT
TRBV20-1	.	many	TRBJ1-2	CSAREREELVWGYTF	TGCAGTGCTAGAGAGCGTGAGGAGTTAGTCTGGGGCTACACCTTC
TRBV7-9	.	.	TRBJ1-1	CASSLARGGAGSF	TGTGCCAGCAGCTTAGCGCGTGGGGGCGCCGGGTCCTTT
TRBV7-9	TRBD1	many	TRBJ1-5	CASSPGGNNQPQHF	TGTGCCAGCAGCCCAGGGGGGAACAATCAGCCCCAGCATTTT
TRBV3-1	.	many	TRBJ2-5	CASSHTQVILQETQYF	TGTGCCAGCAGCCATACACAGGTGATCCTCCAAGAGACCCAGTACTTC
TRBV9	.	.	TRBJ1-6	CASSYGEFRPLHF	TGTGCCAGCAGCTATGGGGAGTTTCGACCCCTCCACTTT
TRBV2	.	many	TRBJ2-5	CASSGGGYQETQYF	TGTGCCAGCAGTGGGGGCGGCTACCAAGAGACCCAGTACTTC
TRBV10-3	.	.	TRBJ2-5	CAISELRETQYF	TGTGCCATCAGTGAGTTGAGAGAGACCCAGTACTTC
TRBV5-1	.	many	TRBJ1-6	CASSPEEGPNSPLHF	TGCGCCAGCAGCCCTGAGGAGGGACCGAATTCACCCCTCCACTTT
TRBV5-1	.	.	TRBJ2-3	CASSLFGSTDTQYF	TGCGCCAGCAGCTTGTTTGGTAGCACAGATACGCAGTATTTT
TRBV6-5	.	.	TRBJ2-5	CASSYSNAQETQYF	TGTGCCAGCAGTTACTCGAATGCCCAAGAGACCCAGTACTTC
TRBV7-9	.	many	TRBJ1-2	CASSGAWGYTF	TGTGCCAGCTCAGGGGCATGGGGCTACACCTTC
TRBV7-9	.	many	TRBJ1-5	CASRSQVGEPQHF	TGTGCCAGCAGGTCCCAGGTTGGTGAGCCCCAGCATTTT
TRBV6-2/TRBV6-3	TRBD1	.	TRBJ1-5	CASSYSTGTGVSKQPQHF	TGTGCCAGCAGTTACTCAACCGGGACAGGGGTTTCTAAGCAGCCCCAGCATTTT
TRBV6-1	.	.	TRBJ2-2	CASRRGENTGELFF	TGTGCCAGCAGGAGGGGTGAGAACACCGGGGAGCTGTTTTTT
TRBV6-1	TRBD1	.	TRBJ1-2	CASRPTGTAISGYTF	TGTGCCAGCAGACCGACCGGGACAGCGATTAGTGGCTACACCTTC
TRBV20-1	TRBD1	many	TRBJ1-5	CSALDRGDQPQHF	TGCAGTGCTCTGGACAGGGGCGATCAGCCCCAGCATTTT
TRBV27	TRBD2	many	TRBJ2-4	CASSLSQLAVAKNIQYF	TGTGCCAGCAGTTTATCGCAACTAGCGGTAGCCAAAAACATTCAGTACTTC
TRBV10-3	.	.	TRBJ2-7	CAIRDLSAGQYF	TGTGCCATCAGGGACCTCTCGGCTGGGCAGTACTTC
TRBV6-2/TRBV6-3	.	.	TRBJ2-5	CASSDIRDSGVQETQYF	TGTGCCAGCAGCGATATCCGGGACTCCGGGGTCCAAGAGACCCAGTACTTC
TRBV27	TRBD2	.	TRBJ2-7	CASSPFLAGGYEQYF	TGTGCCAGCAGTCCCTTTCTAGCGGGGGGCTACGAGCAGTACTTC